This TCR beta chain was recorded in a study of early T cells in non-severe SARS-CoV-2 infection. Study summary: Bulk RNA isolated from unsorted whole blood underwent sequencing; chains were not paired.

General study results and limits: Sequences matched to VDJdb favored anti-spike CD8 responses, while private and CD4 specificities were missed.

Attached unique molecular identifiers marked individual cDNA molecules. TCRdb itself ran the 5' RACE reads through MiXCR, one entry per CDR3 protein. Of roughly 25,000 distinct CDR3 sequences listed, 4.2% are singletons. This clonotype was recorded at least ten times. The antigen is undetermined. The length of the CDR3 is 17 residues. The ends were cut back, 4 bases at V and 0 bases at J, with 18 bases in the middle. Germline V gene lookup returns CDR1 SGHDN and CDR2 FVKESK. The chain couples TRBV14 to TRBJ1-2; unclear D gene. The sequencing sample was made of whole blood. This clonotype was obtained from an adult who was a healthcare worker with PCR-confirmed SARS-CoV-2 infection or an uninfected control (not recorded which). The CDR3 sequence: CASSLAKRPITNYGYTF. In DNA form, the CDR3 reads TGTGCCAGCAGCCTTGCGAAACGGCCCATCACTAACTATGGCTACACCTTC. Full variable domain (missing parts from reference TRBV14 and TRBJ1-2): EAGVTQFPSHSVIEKGQTVTLRCDPISGHDNLYWYRRVMGKEIKFLLHFVKESKQDESGMPNNRFLAERTGGTYSTLKVQPAELEDSGVYFCASSLAKRPITNYGYTFGSGTRLTVV.